Listed below are T cell receptor beta chains from one sample, sequenced in a study of early T cells in non-severe SARS-CoV-2 infection. TCRdb re-called the 5' RACE reads with MiXCR, one entry per CDR3 protein. The sample has around 26,000 distinct CDR3 sequences; around 5% are singletons. The sequenced sample consisted of whole blood. The receptors derive from an adult who was a healthcare worker with PCR-confirmed SARS-CoV-2 infection or an uninfected control (not recorded which). CDR3s include the opening cysteine and the closing phenylalanine or tryptophan. A D gene is named only where the DNA matches it firmly. Clone size is given for some rows only: seen once, a few or many times, or a class if the clone is expanded.

CDR3aa: CASSFRLGSSYEQYF
CDR3nt: TGTGCCAGCAGCTTTCGATTGGGGTCGTCCTACGAGCAGTACTTC
v_gene: TRBV5-4
d_gene: .
abundance: .
j_gene: TRBJ2-7

CDR3aa: CASSSRDTTYNEQFF
CDR3nt: TGTGCCAGCAGTTCCCGGGACACCACCTACAATGAGCAGTTCTTC
v_gene: TRBV7-3
d_gene: .
abundance: many
j_gene: TRBJ2-1

CDR3aa: CASSEGGALLREAFF
CDR3nt: TGTGCCAGCAGTGAGGGGGGAGCTTTGCTCAGGGAAGCTTTCTTT
v_gene: TRBV25-1
d_gene: .
abundance: few
j_gene: TRBJ1-1

CDR3aa: CSARDRRRGNQPQHF
CDR3nt: TGCAGTGCTAGAGATCGCAGGAGAGGCAATCAGCCCCAGCATTTT
v_gene: TRBV20-1
d_gene: .
abundance: many
j_gene: TRBJ1-5

CDR3aa: CSATGTQIYGYTF
CDR3nt: TGCAGCGCCACCGGGACCCAGATTTATGGCTACACCTTC
v_gene: TRBV29-1
d_gene: .
abundance: many
j_gene: TRBJ1-2

CDR3aa: CASSESLSSGNYNEQFF
CDR3nt: TGTGCCAGCAGTGAATCCCTTTCTAGCGGAAACTACAATGAGCAGTTCTTC
v_gene: TRBV6-1
d_gene: TRBD2
abundance: many
j_gene: TRBJ2-1

CDR3aa: CASSLGVGGIGNEQFF
CDR3nt: TGCGCCAGCAGCTTGGGGGTCGGCGGGATTGGGAATGAGCAGTTCTTC
v_gene: TRBV5-1
d_gene: .
abundance: many
j_gene: TRBJ2-1

CDR3aa: CASSPWDDNEQFF
CDR3nt: TGTGCCAGCAGTCCTTGGGACGACAATGAGCAGTTCTTC
v_gene: TRBV2
d_gene: .
abundance: many
j_gene: TRBJ2-1

CDR3aa: CASSPPDRRSYEQYF
CDR3nt: TGTGCCAGCTCACCACCGGACAGGAGATCCTACGAGCAGTACTTC
v_gene: TRBV18
d_gene: TRBD1
abundance: many
j_gene: TRBJ2-7

CDR3aa: CAIRKTGDTGELFF
CDR3nt: TGTGCCATCAGGAAGACAGGGGACACCGGGGAGCTGTTTTTT
v_gene: TRBV10-3
d_gene: TRBD1
abundance: few
j_gene: TRBJ2-2

CDR3aa: CASSEGGLEAKNIQYF
CDR3nt: TGTGCCAGCAGCGAGGGGGGCCTCGAAGCCAAAAACATTCAGTACTTC
v_gene: TRBV2
d_gene: .
abundance: many
j_gene: TRBJ2-4

CDR3aa: CASSLDGGEAFF
CDR3nt: TGCGCCAGCAGCTTGGATGGGGGCGAAGCTTTCTTT
v_gene: TRBV5-1
d_gene: .
abundance: many
j_gene: TRBJ1-1

CDR3aa: CASSWGRTDTQYF
CDR3nt: TGTGCCAGCAGCTGGGGACGGACAGATACGCAGTATTTT
v_gene: TRBV11-3
d_gene: .
abundance: many
j_gene: TRBJ2-3

CDR3aa: CASSLEWQGGNYGYTF
CDR3nt: TGCGCCAGCAGCTTGGAGTGGCAGGGAGGTAACTATGGCTACACCTTC
v_gene: TRBV5-1
d_gene: .
abundance: many
j_gene: TRBJ1-2

CDR3aa: CASSLGGWGYTF
CDR3nt: TGTGCCAGCAGTTTGGGGGGCTGGGGCTACACCTTC
v_gene: TRBV28
d_gene: .
abundance: few
j_gene: TRBJ1-2

CDR3aa: CASSYNVGIRLGEQYF
CDR3nt: TGTGCCAGCAGTTACAATGTAGGGATACGTCTGGGCGAGCAGTACTTC
v_gene: TRBV12-3/TRBV12-4
d_gene: .
abundance: .
j_gene: TRBJ2-7

CDR3aa: CASSSNRGSAQETQYF
CDR3nt: TGTGCTAGCAGCTCAAACAGGGGATCGGCCCAAGAGACCCAGTACTTC
v_gene: TRBV7-7
d_gene: TRBD1
abundance: many
j_gene: TRBJ2-5

CDR3aa: CASTERGSPNEQFF
CDR3nt: TGTGCCAGCACCGAGCGGGGGTCCCCCAATGAGCAGTTCTTC
v_gene: TRBV2
d_gene: TRBD2
abundance: few
j_gene: TRBJ2-1

CDR3aa: CSARPQRVLQNTGELFF
CDR3nt: TGCAGTGCTAGACCCCAACGGGTTCTTCAGAACACCGGGGAGCTGTTTTTT
v_gene: TRBV20-1
d_gene: .
abundance: many
j_gene: TRBJ2-2

CDR3aa: CASTLVGGETQYF
CDR3nt: TGTGCCAGCACACTCGTAGGTGGGGAGACCCAGTACTTC
v_gene: TRBV7-2
d_gene: .
abundance: .
j_gene: TRBJ2-5

CDR3aa: CSVTGQLGYGYTF
CDR3nt: TGCAGCGTTACAGGACAATTAGGTTATGGCTACACCTTC
v_gene: TRBV29-1
d_gene: .
abundance: many
j_gene: TRBJ1-2

CDR3aa: CASSRERDTQYF
CDR3nt: TGTGCCAGCAGCCGGGAGCGGGATACGCAGTATTTT
v_gene: TRBV14
d_gene: .
abundance: many
j_gene: TRBJ2-3

CDR3aa: CASSLPPASGQTGELFF
CDR3nt: TGTGCCAGCAGCTTACCTCCGGCTTCGGGTCAGACCGGGGAGCTGTTTTTT
v_gene: TRBV7-8
d_gene: .
abundance: .
j_gene: TRBJ2-2

CDR3aa: CAISGSPGTEAFF
CDR3nt: TGTGCCATCAGTGGGAGCCCGGGCACTGAAGCTTTCTTT
v_gene: TRBV10-3
d_gene: .
abundance: few
j_gene: TRBJ1-1

CDR3aa: CASSQDFRHVGYGYTF
CDR3nt: TGTGCCAGCAGCCAGGATTTTAGGCATGTTGGCTATGGCTACACCTTC
v_gene: TRBV7-2
d_gene: .
abundance: few
j_gene: TRBJ1-2

CDR3aa: CASSGTALVGEQYF
CDR3nt: TGTGCCAGCAGTGGGACAGCCCTCGTCGGCGAGCAGTACTTC
v_gene: TRBV2
d_gene: .
abundance: .
j_gene: TRBJ2-7

CDR3aa: CASSPLEEVVNGYTF
CDR3nt: TGTGCCAGCTCACCGCTGGAAGAGGTTGTCAATGGCTACACCTTC
v_gene: TRBV18
d_gene: .
abundance: few
j_gene: TRBJ1-2

CDR3aa: CASSQVTHAEQFF
CDR3nt: TGTGCCAGCAGCCAAGTTACCCATGCTGAGCAGTTCTTC
v_gene: TRBV4-2
d_gene: .
abundance: many
j_gene: TRBJ2-1

CDR3aa: CASSLAGQLNEKLFF
CDR3nt: TGTGCCAGCAGCTTAGCGGGACAGCTTAATGAAAAACTGTTTTTT
v_gene: TRBV7-9
d_gene: TRBD1
abundance: few
j_gene: TRBJ1-4

CDR3aa: CASSFGTGFGYTF
CDR3nt: TGTGCCAGCAGTTTCGGGACAGGTTTTGGCTACACCTTC
v_gene: TRBV12-3/TRBV12-4
d_gene: TRBD1
abundance: many
j_gene: TRBJ1-2

CDR3aa: CASSPRGNTEAFF
CDR3nt: TGTGCCAGCAGCCCCAGGGGGAACACTGAAGCTTTCTTT
v_gene: TRBV3-1
d_gene: .
abundance: .
j_gene: TRBJ1-1

CDR3aa: CASSPQSSYNEQFF
CDR3nt: TGCGCCAGCAGTCCCCAGAGCTCCTACAATGAGCAGTTCTTC
v_gene: TRBV10-1
d_gene: .
abundance: .
j_gene: TRBJ2-1

CDR3aa: CASSLAYSQGTGELFF
CDR3nt: TGTGCCAGCAGCTTAGCGTATTCACAGGGCACCGGGGAGCTGTTTTTT
v_gene: TRBV7-6
d_gene: .
abundance: .
j_gene: TRBJ2-2

CDR3aa: CASGQGANSPLHF
CDR3nt: TGTGCCAGTGGACAGGGGGCCAATTCACCCCTCCACTTT
v_gene: TRBV10-3
d_gene: TRBD1
abundance: few
j_gene: TRBJ1-6

CDR3aa: CASSLQTGGNTEVFF
CDR3nt: TGTGCCAGCAGCCTACAGACAGGGGGCAACACTGAAGTTTTCTTT
v_gene: TRBV7-3
d_gene: TRBD1
abundance: .
j_gene: TRBJ1-1

CDR3aa: CASSPDSLSYNEQFF
CDR3nt: TGTGCCAGCTCACCTGACTCCCTCTCCTACAATGAGCAGTTCTTC
v_gene: TRBV18
d_gene: .
abundance: many
j_gene: TRBJ2-1

CDR3aa: CASSQDRGKIWEAAGELFF
CDR3nt: TGTGCCAGCAGTCAGGACAGGGGAAAAATTTGGGAAGCCGCCGGGGAGCTGTTTTTT
v_gene: TRBV27
d_gene: TRBD1
abundance: many
j_gene: TRBJ2-2

CDR3aa: CSVAGASYEQYF
CDR3nt: TGCAGCGTTGCAGGGGCGTCCTACGAGCAGTACTTC
v_gene: TRBV29-1
d_gene: .
abundance: many
j_gene: TRBJ2-7

CDR3aa: CASRRTGGSNTGELFF
CDR3nt: TGTGCCAGCAGGCGGACAGGGGGGTCGAACACCGGGGAGCTGTTTTTT
v_gene: TRBV2
d_gene: TRBD1
abundance: many
j_gene: TRBJ2-2

CDR3aa: CSVERTSGGRDTQYF
CDR3nt: TGCAGCGTTGAACGAACTAGCGGGGGCAGAGATACGCAGTATTTT
v_gene: TRBV29-1
d_gene: TRBD2
abundance: many
j_gene: TRBJ2-3

CDR3aa: CASSPDKYEQYF
CDR3nt: TGTGCCAGCAGCCCAGACAAATACGAGCAGTACTTC
v_gene: TRBV7-6
d_gene: .
abundance: .
j_gene: TRBJ2-7